The count of the clone carrying this TCR beta chain is one. Its antigen is undetermined. The V gene end was trimmed by 5 bases and the J gene end by 5 bases; junction bases not matched to a gene: 2. Germline V gene sequence: CDR1 SQVTM, CDR2 ANQGSEA. The length of the CDR3 is 14 residues. Amplification of TCR alpha and beta CDR3 regions from RNA used iRepertoire nested multiplex PCR. One-step reverse transcription and amplification started from approximately 100-400 ng of tissue mRNA or PBMC total RNA. Using its own MiXCR run on the multiplex PCR reads, TCRdb lists one record per CDR3 protein. The table has more than 350,000 distinct CDR3 sequences, 41% seen once. This specimen comes from a study of glioma-infiltrating T cells. The study, taken as a whole, reports: Non-neoplastic patients had below-expected tissue-blood divergence, while all gliomas exceeded expectation. Signature shared blood CDR3 motifs were enriched in low-divergence and depleted in high-divergence patients.

This TCR derives from a human donor with low-grade glioma or glioblastoma, undergoing nonglioma brain surgery, or in good health (not recorded which). This chain joins TRBV29-1 and TRBJ2-2; 13 bases are shared with TRBD2. Sequencing was performed on glioma tissue, nonneoplastic brain tissue, or PBMCs (not recorded which). CDR3 nucleotides: TGCAGCGTTTGGACTAGCGGGAGAACCGGGGAGCTGTTTTTT. As protein: CSVWTSGRTGELFF.